This T cell receptor (beta chain) came from a study of T cells and Merkel cell carcinoma outcomes. TCRdb's table, derived via immunoSEQ multiplex PCR, lists solely in-frame clones and lacks some. Altogether fewer than 20,000 clones are present, over 70% being singletons, with the ten largest covering approximately 8%. In the case of this clone: Its antigen is unknown.

The CDR3 is 15 amino acids. Overall study results and limits: In Merkel cell carcinoma, repertoire and T-cell density reportedly predicted outcomes.

Sample: tumor tissue from Merkel cell carcinoma. The chain uses TRBV21-1 and TRBJ2-7; whether TRBD2, the table's D call, matches the DNA was not checked. TRBV21-1 is a recognized pseudogene. This receptor was taken from a human donor with Merkel cell carcinoma. This chain's CDR3 is CASSSYDYFSYEQYF. The CDR3 DNA follows: TGTGCCAGCAGCAGCTATGACTATTTCTCCTACGAGCAGTACTTC.